The 6 T cell receptor beta chains below all came from one sample that was sequenced in a study of blood T cell repertoires in COVID-19. Profiled with immunoSEQ multiplex PCR; TCRdb holds only in-frame clones, not every one. The profile shows 300,000 to 400,000 clones, about nine tenths of them singletons. Sequenced sample: peripheral blood. These receptors were taken from a young man with COVID-19, enrolled during active disease.

The chain has TRBV6-5 and TRBJ2-1; TRBD2 might be the D (6 bases). This CDR3 has 15 residues. Trimming shortened V by 0 bases and J by 2 bases, and 8 bases separated the two germline ends. The germline CDR1 and CDR2 sequences are MNHEY and SVGAGI. CDR3: CASSYSGRPYNEQFF. In DNA form, the CDR3 reads TGTGCCAGCAGTTACTCAGGGAGGCCCTACAATGAGCAGTTCTTC.

J is TRBJ2-7 and V is TRBV28, with 8 bases lining up with TRBD1. The CDR3 extends over 15 amino acids. Germline lookup yields CDR1 MDHEN and CDR2 SYDVKM. The junction had 7 bases not matched to a gene; V was cut back by 4 bases and J by 2 bases. CDR3 nucleotide sequence: TGTGCCAGCAGTTCCCAGGGGGCTCCCGCCTACGAGCAGTACTTC. Translating gives CASSSQGAPAYEQYF.

Here the CDR3 DNA reads TGTGCCAGCAGTTTAACTAGCGTCCAAGAGACCCAGTACTTC. The encoded protein is CASSLTSVQETQYF. The rearrangement joins TRBV3-1 (or the pseudogene TRBV3-2) to TRBJ2-5; 7 bases map to TRBD2. The junction had 5 bases not matched to a gene; V was cut back by 6 bases and J by 1 base. This CDR3 has 14 amino acids. Germline CDR1 reads LGHDT; CDR2 reads YNNKEL (reference sequence).

V gene TRBV4-1 combines with J gene TRBJ2-5; 8 positions match TRBD1. Germline V CDR1 and CDR2: MGHRA, YSYEKL. This CDR3 is built from 14 residues. Trimming removed 2 bases from V and 3 bases from J; junction bases left unmatched: 2. CDR3 coding DNA: TGCGCCAGCAGCCAAATGGACAGGGAAGAGACCCAGTACTTC. Protein product: CASSQMDREETQYF.

The chain employs TRBV29-1 and TRBJ2-5; 9 bases agree with TRBD1. V was pared by 1 base and J by 2 bases, with 2 bases of the junction left unmatched. Germline CDR1 reads SQVTM; CDR2 reads ANQGSEA. The CDR3 spans 14 residues. The CDR3 protein is CSVEVGTGQETQYF. CDR3 DNA sequence: TGCAGCGTTGAAGTGGGGACAGGGCAAGAGACCCAGTACTTC.

The CDR3 here is CASSIGTGGFGSGGELFF. The CDR3 DNA is TGTGCCAGTAGTATTGGGACAGGGGGGTTTGGGTCCGGCGGGGAGCTGTTTTTT. V is TRBV19 and J is TRBJ2-2; TRBD1 matches at 11 bases. Trimming took 3 bases from V and 7 from J; bases not matched to a gene: 13. This CDR3 is 18 amino acids long. Per the germline V gene, CDR1 is LNHDA and CDR2 is SQIVND (reference sequence).